The rows below give T cell receptor beta chains drawn from one sample of a study of graft-versus-host responses after intestinal transplantation. Assay used: immunoSEQ multiplex PCR; TCRdb lists only in-frame clones, some missing. This sample yields roughly 110,000 clones, of which about 87% are seen a single time; less than 0.85% belongs to the top ten. These receptors are not linked to any known antigen. This specimen was unstimulated CD4+ T cells sorted from spleen or lymph node cells, taken before transplant. Every receptor here comes from a human donor who was the organ donor for an intestinal transplant. Each CDR3 is given with its conserved first and last residue. D genes are given only for firm matches. Rows give clone size only sometimes, using once, few, many, or a class for an expanded clone.

cdr3_nt cdr3_aa v_call cdr3_length d_call j_call clone_size
TGTGCCAGCAGCTTAGCGTTTGGGGGGTTCTCCTACAATGAGCAGTTCTTC CASSLAFGGFSYNEQFF TRBV7-9 17 - TRBJ2-1 once
TGTGCCAGCAGTGAGGGGTCCCCGAGGAATGAGCAGTTCTTC CASSEGSPRNEQFF TRBV28 14 - TRBJ2-1 -
TGTGCCAGCAGCGTCGCCGGGACAGTTCCTTATGGCTACACCTTC CASSVAGTVPYGYTF TRBV9 15 TRBD1 TRBJ1-2 -
TGTGCCAGCAGCGTGGGGGTTGGTAGCGGGGGCTACGAGCAGTACTTC CASSVGVGSGGYEQYF TRBV9 16 TRBD2 TRBJ2-7 -
TGCGCCAGCAGCGGTACACCGACGAACACTGAAGCTTTCTTT CASSGTPTNTEAFF TRBV5-1 14 - TRBJ1-1 once
TGTGCCAGCAGCTTAAAACCGGTGGGAGAGTACGAGCAGTACTTC CASSLKPVGEYEQYF TRBV13 15 - TRBJ2-7 few
TGTGCCAGCAGTTACAACGAGGCGCGGGGGGTAAATGAAGCTTTCTTT CASSYNEARGVNEAFF TRBV6-5 16 - TRBJ1-1 few
TGCGCCAGCAGCTTGGGGACTTCCCGAGAGACCCAGTACTTC CASSLGTSRETQYF TRBV5-1 14 - TRBJ2-5 once
TGTGCCAGCAGCTTGGCCAAAGGGGTCAGCACAGATACGCAGTATTTT CASSLAKGVSTDTQYF TRBV5-6 16 - TRBJ2-3 -
TGCAGCGTTGGGGACAGAAACACCGGGGAGCTGTTTTTT CSVGDRNTGELFF TRBV29-1 13 TRBD1 TRBJ2-2 -
TGCGCCAGCAGCCAAGATAGTGGATCTGCAGTGGTCTTT CASSQDSGSAVVF TRBV4-1 13 - TRBJ1-1 -
TGTGCCAGCAGCGTACATGCGGGAGGGGAGACCCAGTACTTC CASSVHAGGETQYF TRBV9 14 TRBD2 TRBJ2-5 -
TGCGCCAGCAGAGGACAGGGGAACACCGGGGAGCTGTTTTTT CASRGQGNTGELFF TRBV10-2 14 TRBD1 TRBJ2-2 -
TGTGCCAGCAGCCCAGGGTTCATCGGCTATGGCTACACCTTC CASSPGFIGYGYTF TRBV7-2 14 - TRBJ1-2 -
TGTGCCAGCTCACCTAATGACAGGAACTCTGGGGCCAACGTCCTGACTTTC CASSPNDRNSGANVLTF TRBV18 17 - TRBJ2-6 -
TGCGCCAGCAGCATCCGGACTAGCGGTAGCTCCTACAATGAGCAGTTCTTC CASSIRTSGSSYNEQFF TRBV5-1 17 TRBD2 TRBJ2-1 -
TGTGCCAGCAGTGAGGCTACTAAAGAGACCCAGTACTTC CASSEATKETQYF TRBV6-1 13 - TRBJ2-5 -
TGTGCCAGCAGCGCGACGGGACAGAGCTCCTACAATGAGCAGTTCTTC CASSATGQSSYNEQFF TRBV9 16 TRBD1 TRBJ2-1 -
TGTGCCAGTAGGCGGGCGGGCACTGAAGCTTTCTTT CASRRAGTEAFF TRBV19 12 - TRBJ1-1 -
TGCGCCAGCAGCCGTAAGAGTCCGGGGACTGGAAACACCATATATTTT CASSRKSPGTGNTIYF TRBV4-1 16 - TRBJ1-3 -
TGTGCCGGTATACCTGGACTAGCGGGAGTAGCGAGAAACAATGAGCAGTTCTTC CAGIPGLAGVARNNEQFF TRBV30 18 TRBD2 TRBJ2-1 -
TGTGCCAGCAGTTACGACAGCTCCTACGAGCAGTACTTC CASSYDSSYEQYF TRBV6-5 13 - TRBJ2-7 -
TGTGCCAGCAGCCCCACTAGGAGGGCTGAAAAACTGTTTTTT CASSPTRRAEKLFF TRBV6-1 14 - TRBJ1-4 once
TGCGCCAGCAGCTTTTCTCGGGACTCCTACGAGCAGTACTTC CASSFSRDSYEQYF TRBV5-1 14 - TRBJ2-7 few
TGCGCCAGCAGCCCGGGACCCCGGAACACTGAAGCTTTCTTT CASSPGPRNTEAFF TRBV4-1 14 - TRBJ1-1 -
TGCGCCAGCAGCTTGGAACGGTTCACAGATACGCAGTATTTT CASSLERFTDTQYF TRBV5-1 14 - TRBJ2-3 -
TGTGCCAGCAGTGACTCGCAGGGGGCGGGTTGGGATGAGCAGTTCTTC CASSDSQGAGWDEQFF TRBV6-4 16 TRBD1 TRBJ2-1 -
TGTGCCAGCAGACACGGGAGCTACGAGCAGTACTTC CASRHGSYEQYF TRBV6-1 12 - TRBJ2-7 -
TGTGCCAGCAGCGAACCAGGGGCCTCGGCGCCATACGAGCAGTACTTC CASSEPGASAPYEQYF TRBV5-6 16 - TRBJ2-7 -
TGCGCCAGCAGCTTTGGCGGGAGAACAGATACGCAGTATTTT CASSFGGRTDTQYF TRBV5-1 14 TRBD2 TRBJ2-3 -
TGTGCCAGCAGCCGTGGGGGACAGGTCTACGAGCAGTACTTC CASSRGGQVYEQYF TRBV11-2 14 TRBD1 TRBJ2-7 -
TGCAGCGTTGGCAGGCTCTCCTACGAGCAGTACTTC CSVGRLSYEQYF TRBV29-1 12 - TRBJ2-7 -
TGCAGCGTTGTCGAGGACAGGGTCTACGAGCAGTACTTC CSVVEDRVYEQYF TRBV29-1 13 TRBD1 TRBJ2-7 -
TGCGCCAGCAGTCAATCGGACAGTAACACAGATACGCAGTATTTT CASSQSDSNTDTQYF TRBV23-1 15 - TRBJ2-3 -
TGTGCCAGCTCACCGACAGGGGGACAAGAGACCCAGTACTTC CASSPTGGQETQYF TRBV18 14 TRBD1 TRBJ2-5 -
TGTGCCAGCAGATTATCGGGACGGGACGGCTGGTTCGGGGAGCTGTTTTTT CASRLSGRDGWFGELFF TRBV7-9 17 - TRBJ2-2 -
TGCGCCAGCTCACGGGGGGACGGGGGGACAGATACGCAGTATTTT CASSRGDGGTDTQYF TRBV4-1 15 TRBD2 TRBJ2-3 -
TGTGCCAGCAGGAGCGACTTCTACGAGCAGTACTTC CASRSDFYEQYF TRBV2 12 - TRBJ2-7 -
TGTGCCAGCAGCCGGACTAGCGGGGGCCATAGCACAGATACGCAGTATTTT CASSRTSGGHSTDTQYF TRBV7-2 17 TRBD2 TRBJ2-3 -
TGTGCCTGGAGTGTACTTAGGACTAGCGGAAGGTATGAGCAGTTCTTC CAWSVLRTSGRYEQFF TRBV30 16 TRBD2 TRBJ2-1 -
TGCGCCAGCAGCCTGGACACGGGAAACACAGATACGCAGTATTTT CASSLDTGNTDTQYF TRBV5-1 15 - TRBJ2-3 -
TGCGCCAGCAGCCCCGACCTAAGGAGCTCCTACAATGAGCAGTTCTTC CASSPDLRSSYNEQFF TRBV5-1 16 - TRBJ2-1 once
TGTGCCAGCACCTGGACAGGGGGCACAGATACGCAGTATTTT CASTWTGGTDTQYF TRBV6-6 14 TRBD1 TRBJ2-3 once
TGCGCCAGCAGCTTGGTGGCTAGCGGGGGGTTTAATAATGAGCAGTTCTTC CASSLVASGGFNNEQFF TRBV5-1 17 TRBD2 TRBJ2-1 -
TGTGCCACCAGCAGAGACGAGGGACTGGAAGCTTTCTTT CATSRDEGLEAFF TRBV15 13 - TRBJ1-1 -